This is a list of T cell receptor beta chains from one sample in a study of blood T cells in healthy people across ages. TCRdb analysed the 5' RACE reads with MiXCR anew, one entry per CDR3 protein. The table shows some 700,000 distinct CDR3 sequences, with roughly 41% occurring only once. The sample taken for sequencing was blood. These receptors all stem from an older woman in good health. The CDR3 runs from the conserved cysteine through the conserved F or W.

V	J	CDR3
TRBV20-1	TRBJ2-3	CSAREGNTQYF
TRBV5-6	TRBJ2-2	CASRQRGANTGELFF
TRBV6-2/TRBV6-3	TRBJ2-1	CASDRGQNNEQFF
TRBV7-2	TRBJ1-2	CASSLVDRGSTSYGYTF
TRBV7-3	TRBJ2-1	CASSFGLDNEQFF
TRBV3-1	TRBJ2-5	CASSPGRGVGNEQYF
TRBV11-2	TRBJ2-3	CASSFSTGGLTDTQYF
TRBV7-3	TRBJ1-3	CASSRTGSSGNTIYF
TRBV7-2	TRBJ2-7	CASSLGLGTDYEQYF
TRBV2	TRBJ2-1	CASSLDRDNEQFF
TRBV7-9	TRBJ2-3	CATRGGSTSTDTQYF
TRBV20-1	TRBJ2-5	CSATTLVGREIGETQYF
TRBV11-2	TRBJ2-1	CASLTQGNEQFF
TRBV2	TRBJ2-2	CASTSGVSNTGELFF
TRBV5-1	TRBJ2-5	CASSAFAIVVETQYF
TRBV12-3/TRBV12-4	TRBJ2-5	CASRIAGGGQETQYF
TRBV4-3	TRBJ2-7	CASSQEERGAYEQYF
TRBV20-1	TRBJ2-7	CSATKMGILDGEQYF
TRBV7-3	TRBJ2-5	CASGDTEETQYF
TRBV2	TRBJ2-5	CASSDRGQGEETQYF
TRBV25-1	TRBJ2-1	CASSEGGQSSYNEQFF
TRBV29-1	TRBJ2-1	CSLRDRAVINEQFF
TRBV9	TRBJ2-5	CASSVGRGGFQETQYF
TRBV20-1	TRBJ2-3	CSAPLRRGPITDTQYF
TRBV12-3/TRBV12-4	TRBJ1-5	CASSSNEDQPQHF
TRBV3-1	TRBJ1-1	CASSQNTNTEAFF
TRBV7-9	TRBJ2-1	CASREGTSGKQFF
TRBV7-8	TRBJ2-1	CASIPLTSSYNEQFF
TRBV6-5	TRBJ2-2	CASSQQGNTGELFF
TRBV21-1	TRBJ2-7	CASSSEGHEQYF
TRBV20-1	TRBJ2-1	CCARDPKGGSNEQFF
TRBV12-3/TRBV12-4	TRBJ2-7	CASSLGTGEAYEQYF
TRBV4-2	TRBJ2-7	CASSPERQGPYNEQYF
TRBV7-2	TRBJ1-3	CASSLAGPSSGNTIYF
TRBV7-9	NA	CASSSKTGGYEQYF
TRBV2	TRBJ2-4	CASSSLTAKNIQYF
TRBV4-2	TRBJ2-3	CASSQRGLAARDTQYF
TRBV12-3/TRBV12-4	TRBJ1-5	CASSLPDRSNQPQHF
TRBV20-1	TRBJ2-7	CSARDLDSYEQYF
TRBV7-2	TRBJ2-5	CASTLLGGAETQYF
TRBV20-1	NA	CSALGLAAYEQYF
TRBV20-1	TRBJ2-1	CSVHPREQFF
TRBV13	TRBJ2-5	CASSTYRPQQETQYF